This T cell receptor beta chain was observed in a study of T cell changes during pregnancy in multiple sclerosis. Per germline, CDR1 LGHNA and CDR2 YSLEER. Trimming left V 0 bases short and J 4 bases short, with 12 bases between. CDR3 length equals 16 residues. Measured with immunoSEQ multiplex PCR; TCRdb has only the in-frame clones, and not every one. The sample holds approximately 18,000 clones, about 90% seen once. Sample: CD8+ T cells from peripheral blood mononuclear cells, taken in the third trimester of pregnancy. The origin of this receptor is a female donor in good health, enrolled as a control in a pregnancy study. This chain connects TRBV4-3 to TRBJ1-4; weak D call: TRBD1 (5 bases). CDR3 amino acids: CASSQDLGAGNEKLFF. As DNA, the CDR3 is TGCGCCAGCAGCCAAGATCTAGGGGCAGGTAATGAAAAACTGTTTTTT.